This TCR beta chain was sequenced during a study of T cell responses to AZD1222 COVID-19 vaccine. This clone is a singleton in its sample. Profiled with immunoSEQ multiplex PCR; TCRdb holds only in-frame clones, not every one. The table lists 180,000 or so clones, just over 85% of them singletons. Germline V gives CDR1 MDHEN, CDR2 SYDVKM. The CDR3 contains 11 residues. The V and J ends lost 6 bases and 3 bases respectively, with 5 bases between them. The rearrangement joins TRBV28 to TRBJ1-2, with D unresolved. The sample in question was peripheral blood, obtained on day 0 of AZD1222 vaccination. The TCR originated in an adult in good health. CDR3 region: CASRADYGYTF. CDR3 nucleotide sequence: TGTGCCAGCAGGGCTGACTATGGCTACACCTTC.